The source of this TCR beta chain is a study of T-cell reconstitution after alpha-beta-depleted transplantation in children. Study-level findings and limits: Elevated TCRbeta diversity at day 60 was traced, in some patients, to surviving recipient T cells and thymic progenitors. Hyperexpanded clones declined; after one year, newly produced T cells mostly supplied diversity.

The CDR3 covers 15 residues. Germline V gene data show CDR1 as MDHEN and CDR2 as SYDVKM. Trimming cost V 3 bases and J 0 bases, with 9 bases left between them. During its preparation, the TCRbeta library received unique molecular identifiers. TCRdb redid the calling of the PCR reads with MiXCR, one entry per CDR3 protein. This table has roughly 490,000 distinct CDR3 sequences, about an eighth appearing once. Concerning this clonotype itself: Its specificity is unknown.

This clonotype was sampled from a female patient aged 2-9 years who had a stem cell transplant for aplastic anemia, so the T cells may come from the graft donor. The rearrangement links TRBV28 to TRBJ1-5; D not certain. Sample: PBMCs, mostly from graft donor cells, taken 180 days after TCRalphabeta/CD19-depleted stem cell transplant. The CDR3 nucleotides are TGTGCCAGCAGTTTTCCTTCAGATAGCAATCAGCCCCAGCATTTT. As protein: CASSFPSDSNQPQHF.